Following are 3 T cell receptor beta chains from one sample sequenced in a study of siplizumab effects on memory and regulatory T cells. The protocol was immunoSEQ multiplex PCR, while the TCRdb copy is restricted to in-frame clones and leaves out a portion. The sample yields more than 85,000 clones, 92% seen once. The specimen sequenced was Tregs sorted from blood. Receptors originate from a human donor in good health.

The chain combines TRBV2 with TRBJ2-1; D assignment may be TRBD1 or TRBD2 (5 bases each). Between the trimmed V and J ends, which lost 10 bases and 6 bases, there was a span of 16 bases. This CDR3 is 13 amino acids long. Per the germline V gene, CDR1 is SNHLY and CDR2 is FYNNEI. The CDR3 sequence is CATLRDPPNEQFF. In DNA form, the CDR3 reads TGTGCCACCCTCCGGGACCCCCCCAATGAGCAGTTCTTC.

The rearrangement uses TRBV15 and TRBJ2-5; TRBD1 agrees at 9 bases. Germline assignment: CDR1 LNHNV and CDR2 YYDKDF (reference sequence). The trim removed 3 bases at V and 5 bases at J, leaving 7 bases unmatched. CDR3 size: 15 residues. The CDR3 nucleotides read TGTGCCACCAGCAGTGTTGGGACAGGGTCCGAGACCCAGTACTTC. It codes for CATSSVGTGSETQYF.

The V call is TRBV5-6, the J call TRBJ2-4; the match to TRBD2 covers 7 bases. V lost 4 bases and J lost 9; bases outside the gene matches: 13. Germline lookup yields CDR1 SGHDT and CDR2 YYEEEE. CDR3 length equals 15 residues. This CDR3 is CASSTSGTTSRIQYF. The DNA of the CDR3 is TGTGCCAGCAGCACCTCCGGGACTACGTCCCGCATTCAGTACTTC.